This T cell receptor beta chain is from a study of T cell responses to AZD1222 COVID-19 vaccine. As for the study in general: Pooled in the analysis were second doses at about 4 or about 12 weeks.

Clones were sequenced by immunoSEQ multiplex PCR, and TCRdb holds only the in-frame ones, with some missing. The table includes around 110,000 clones, about nine tenths detected once. General study findings and limits: Clonal diversity may have been underestimated in mostly white British donors. Spike was spanned by vaccine-associated CD4 TCRs, with dominance at 160-218 and 743-854. Targets within unmutated variant regions were reportedly found for nearly half of spike-specific TCRs.

V lost 4 bases, J lost 0 bases, and 3 bases lay in between. The CDR3 loop spans 12 amino acids. Germline CDR1 and CDR2: SGHKS and YYEKEE (reference sequence). A note on this clone: No antigen is known for it.

The clonotype was recovered from an adult in good health. Source: peripheral blood, taken on day 0 of AZD1222 vaccination. The rearrangement links TRBV5-5 to TRBJ2-3; D unclear. The CDR3 loop reads CASSLSTDTQYF. In DNA, the CDR3 is TGTGCCAGCAGCCTTAGCACAGATACGCAGTATTTT.